The 24 T cell receptor beta chains below were found in one sample sequenced in a study of shared clonotypes between healthy human individuals. Produced via immunoSEQ multiplex PCR; TCRdb's table is partial and in-frame only. The sample holds hundreds of thousands of clones, less than 80% seen once. The sequenced sample consisted of memory CD4+ T cells sorted from blood. Subset indicated: CD45RA-negative fraction. Receptor source: a woman in her twenties or thirties in good health.

V is TRBV5-4 and J is TRBJ2-1; 8 bases agree with TRBD2. Germline CDR1 is SGHNT and CDR2 is YYREEE (reference sequence). The trim removed 0 bases at V and 5 bases at J, leaving 4 bases unmatched. The CDR3 spans 15 residues. The CDR3 sequence is CASSLGVAGHNEQFF. In nucleotides, the CDR3 is TGTGCCAGCAGCTTGGGTGTAGCGGGACACAATGAGCAGTTCTTC.

The chain couples TRBV5-1 to TRBJ1-1; 9 nucleotides align to TRBD1. CDR3 length: 17 residues. The V gene's germline CDR1 is SGHRS and CDR2 YFSETQ. J lost 2 bases, V lost 3 bases, and 11 bases had no gene match. The CDR3 region has the DNA TGCGCCAGCAGCTCGAGACCGGGACAGGGAATAAACACTGAAGCTTTCTTT. This sequence encodes CASSSRPGQGINTEAFF.

This rearrangement joins TRBV10-3 to TRBJ2-3, with TRBD2 identical over 14 bases. Germline V gives CDR1 ENHRY, CDR2 SYGVKD. J gave up 5 bases and V 5 bases, and 9 bases lay outside the gene matches. CDR3 length: 17 amino acids. The CDR3 is CAISPGTSGSGVDTQYF. CDR3 DNA: TGTGCCATCAGTCCCGGGACTAGCGGGAGTGGGGTAGATACGCAGTATTTT.

The rearrangement links TRBV5-1 to TRBJ2-5; TRBD1 might be the D (6 bases). This CDR3 has 14 residues. V was cut by 3 bases and J by 7 bases, with 16 bases left in between. Germline loops: CDR1 SGHRS, CDR2 YFSETQ. The CDR3 region has the DNA TGCGCCAGCAGCTCCGCGGACAGCTTGGGGACCCAGTACTTC. Translation: CASSSADSLGTQYF. Variable domain in full (rest from reference TRBV5-1 and TRBJ2-5): KAGVTQTPRYLIKTRGQQVTLSCSPISGHRSVSWYQQTPGQGLQFLFEYFSETQRNKGNFPGRFSGRQFSNSRSEMNVSTLELGDSALYLCASSSADSLGTQYFGPGTRLLVL.

This clone was seen a handful of times. The gene calls are TRBV5-1 and TRBJ1-2; TRBD1 might be the D (5 bases). The CDR3 loop spans 15 amino acids. Germline CDR1 is SGHRS and CDR2 is YFSETQ. V dropped 2 bases and J dropped 8 bases, with 19 bases sitting between them. CDR3 region: CASSLQAGLRAGYTF. Written as DNA, the CDR3 is TGCGCCAGCAGCTTACAGGCCGGACTTAGGGCGGGCTACACCTTC.

This clone was seen just once. This chain joins TRBV2 and TRBJ1-2, with D unclear. Trimming shortened V by 4 bases and J by 0 bases, and 6 bases separated the two germline ends. CDR1 is SNHLY, CDR2 FYNNEI, per germline. The CDR3 has 13 residues. As DNA, the CDR3 is TGTGCCAGCAGTGGAAGGCCTAACTATGGCTACACCTTC. This sequence encodes CASSGRPNYGYTF.

J is TRBJ2-3 and V is TRBV28, with 7 positions matching TRBD1. The V segment lost 5 bases and the J segment 8 bases; nucleotides outside the gene matches: 25. The V gene's germline CDR1 is MDHEN and CDR2 SYDVKM. The CDR3 loop spans 19 amino acids. CDR3 amino acids: CASSPPPGQSTENYRTQYF. The CDR3 DNA is TGTGCCAGCAGTCCTCCCCCGGGACAGAGCACAGAAAATTACCGTACGCAGTATTTT. Based on the CDR3 plus reference TRBV28 and TRBJ2-3, the full variable domain is DVKVTQSSRYLVKRTGEKVFLECVQDMDHENMFWYRQDPGLGLRLIYFSYDVKMKEKGDIPEGYSVSREKKERFSLILESASTNQTSMYLCASSPPPGQSTENYRTQYFGPGTRLTVL.

The gene calls are TRBV6-5 and TRBJ1-1; the D is unclear. V was shortened by 6 bases and J by 1 base, with 9 bases between the two germline ends. Germline values: CDR1 MNHEY, CDR2 SVGAGI. This CDR3 spans 13 amino acids. The CDR3 nucleotides are TGTGCCAGCAGCCGTCCGGGGAACACTGAAGCTTTCTTT. Translating it yields CASSRPGNTEAFF.

CDR3 sequence (DNA): TGTGCCACCAGCGGTCCGGGACAGAGAAACTCTGGGGCCAACGTCCTGACTTTC. Encoded protein: CATSGPGQRNSGANVLTF. The rearrangement links TRBV15 to TRBJ2-6; 7 nucleotides align to TRBD1. This CDR3 contains 18 residues. Germline V gene sequence: CDR1 LNHNV, CDR2 YYDKDF (reference sequence). Germline trimming cut 5 bases from V and 0 bases from J; bases unmatched to any gene: 10.

Only a few counts were recorded for this clone. The sample has other DNA sequences that encode this CDR3 too. The gene calls are TRBV5-1 and TRBJ1-2; 9 positions agree with TRBD1. The V gene end was trimmed by 4 bases and the J gene end by 7 bases; junction bases not matched to a gene: 11. Per the germline V gene, CDR1 is SGHRS and CDR2 is YFSETQ. This CDR3 spans 15 amino acids. The CDR3 nucleotides read TGCGCCAGCAGCCTCGGGGACAGGGACTATGGTGGCTACACCTTC. It translates to CASSLGDRDYGGYTF.

The rearrangement links TRBV2 to TRBJ1-5, with 7 bases lining up with TRBD1. V dropped 5 bases and J dropped 0; count of bases not matched to a gene: 4. CDR3 size: 15 residues. Germline V gene data show CDR1 as SNHLY and CDR2 as FYNNEI. The CDR3 nucleotides are TGTGCCAGCAGTAAACAGGGGTATAGCAATCAGCCCCAGCATTTT. Protein: CASSKQGYSNQPQHF.

The chain carries TRBV11-2 and TRBJ1-2, with D possibly being TRBD1 (5 bases). Germline V gene sequence: CDR1 SGHAT, CDR2 FQNNGV. The CDR3 is 15 residues long. V shed 5 bases and J shed 0 bases, with 13 bases lying between them. The CDR3 DNA sequence: TGTGCCAGCAGCATCTACAGGACTCCTAACTATGGCTACACCTTC. Its translation is CASSIYRTPNYGYTF. The full variable domain, in which reference TRBV11-2 and TRBJ1-2 provide the parts outside the CDR3, is EAGVAQSPRYKIIEKRQSVAFWCNPISGHATLYWYQQILGQGPKLLIQFQNNGVVDDSQLPKDRFSAERLKGVDSTLKIQPAKLEDSAVYLCASSIYRTPNYGYTFGSGTRLTVV.

This clone has just one count. One junction end does not reproduce the germline sequence, and a read error may be involved. The rearrangement uses TRBV6-5 and TRBJ1-2, with 9 nucleotides matching TRBD1. This CDR3 is built from 11 residues. Per germline, CDR1 MNHEY and CDR2 SVGAGI. The DNA for the CDR3 is TGTGCCAGCAGTGCGGGACAGGGTGGCGCCTTC. Its translation is CASSAGQGGAF.

This clone was picked up a small number of times. The chain combines TRBV10-3 with TRBJ2-3, with D tentatively TRBD2 (6 bases). Germline assignment: CDR1 ENHRY and CDR2 SYGVKD. CDR3 length: 14 residues. Trimming shortened V by 10 bases and J by 2 bases, and 16 bases separated the two germline ends. The CDR3 is CATKRARDTDTQYF. CDR3 DNA: TGTGCCACGAAGAGGGCGCGGGACACAGATACGCAGTATTTT.

Of note for this clone: Within the sample, other DNA sequences also encode this same CDR3. This chain connects TRBV2 to TRBJ2-1, with D unresolved. There are 11 residues in the CDR3. Trimming pared 4 bases from V and 4 bases from J, leaving 2 bases between. The germline V gene encodes CDR1 SNHLY and CDR2 FYNNEI. The CDR3 nucleotides read TGTGCCAGCAGTGGGTACAATGAGCAGTTCTTC. It specifies CASSGYNEQFF.

This clone was picked up one time. The rearrangement uses TRBV27 and TRBJ1-4, with no clear D. The ends were cut back, 5 bases at V and 10 bases at J, with 11 bases in the middle. The CDR3 sequence is 12 residues long. Germline V gives CDR1 MNHEY, CDR2 SMNVEV (reference sequence). This CDR3 is CASSPSTGKLFF. The CDR3 DNA reads TGTGCCAGCAGTCCCTCGACTGGAAAACTGTTTTTT.

CDR3 residues: CASTKSGGGYGYTF. CDR3 DNA: TGTGCCAGTACCAAATCAGGGGGCGGCTATGGCTACACCTTC. The chain joins TRBV19 to TRBJ1-2; TRBD1 matches at 8 bases. V was clipped by 7 bases and J by 4 bases; unmatched bases: 8. Germline V lookup: CDR1 LNHDA, CDR2 SQIVND (reference sequence). The CDR3 length is 14 residues.

The chain links TRBV2 to TRBJ2-7; D is undetermined. Germline V gene lookup returns CDR1 SNHLY and CDR2 FYNNEI. V lost 3 bases and J lost 4, with 22 bases in between. CDR3 length: 17 amino acids. CDR3 region: CASSERLTTEHPYEQYF. The CDR3 DNA is TGTGCCAGCAGTGAGCGTCTGACAACCGAACACCCATACGAGCAGTACTTC.

The genes are TRBV4-1 and TRBJ2-7, with D perhaps matching TRBD2 (6 bases). V shed 1 base and J shed 1 base, with 14 bases lying between them. The CDR3 has 16 residues. CDR1 is MGHRA, CDR2 YSYEKL, per germline. Written as DNA, the CDR3 is TGCGCCAGCAGCCAAGCCGGGACTCTCCTTTCCTACGAGCAGTACTTC. Its protein is CASSQAGTLLSYEQYF.

This sequence joins TRBV7-2 and TRBJ2-2; 7 positions agree with TRBD1. Trimming removed 4 bases from V and 1 base from J; junction bases left unmatched: 3. The germline CDR1 and CDR2 sequences are SGHTA and FQGNSA. This CDR3 spans 15 amino acids. CDR3 in amino acids: CASSSRTGNTGELFF. The CDR3 DNA reads TGTGCCAGCAGCTCCCGGACAGGGAACACCGGGGAGCTGTTTTTT. Full variable domain (rest looked up from reference TRBV7-2 and TRBJ2-2): GAGVSQSPSNKVTEKGKDVELRCDPISGHTALYWYRQSLGQGLEFLIYFQGNSAPDKSGLPSDRFSAERTGGSVSTLTIQRTQQEDSAVYLCASSSRTGNTGELFFGEGSRLTVL.

The rearrangement joins TRBV28 to TRBJ1-2; the D gene is possibly TRBD1 (6 bases). V lost 4 bases and J 2 bases, leaving 17 bases between the germline ends. Germline V CDR1 and CDR2: MDHEN, SYDVKM. CDR3 length: 16 residues. CDR3 DNA sequence: TGTGCCAGCAGTTCCAACCCGCCAGGGGCGAACTATGGCTACACCTTC. This translates into CASSSNPPGANYGYTF.

This clone came up many times. The chain links TRBV25-1 to TRBJ2-3, with 7 bases lining up with TRBD2. V lost 4 bases, J lost 6 bases, and 4 bases stayed unmatched. Looked up from germline, CDR1 is MGHDK and CDR2 is SYGVNS. The CDR3 spans 13 residues. The CDR3 is CASSGGRVDTQYF. CDR3 coding DNA: TGTGCCAGCAGTGGAGGGAGGGTCGATACGCAGTATTTT. The variable domain in full, with the rest retrieved from reference TRBV25-1 and TRBJ2-3, is EADIYQTPRYLVIGTGKKITLECSQTMGHDKMYWYQQDPGMELHLIHYSYGVNSTEKGDLSSESTVSRIRTEHFPLTLESARPSHTSQYLCASSGGRVDTQYFGPGTRLTVL.

The rearrangement uses TRBV25-1 and TRBJ1-1, with 8 bases aligning to TRBD1. The CDR3 runs to 13 residues. Germline assignment: CDR1 MGHDK and CDR2 SYGVNS. With V trimmed by 7 bases and J by 5 bases, 6 bases remained unmatched. The CDR3 region is CASKQGARTEAFF. The CDR3 DNA reads TGTGCCAGCAAGCAGGGGGCACGAACTGAAGCTTTCTTT.

The rearrangement uses TRBV9 and TRBJ2-2; possibly TRBD2 for D (6 bases). Trimming removed 0 bases from V and 1 base from J, with 10 bases in between. CDR3 length: 16 amino acids. Germline-derived CDR1 and CDR2 are SGDLS and YYNGEE. The CDR3 sequence: CASSVVAGLNTGELFF. The CDR3 DNA sequence: TGTGCCAGCAGCGTAGTGGCGGGGTTGAACACCGGGGAGCTGTTTTTT.